These 24 T cell receptor beta chains share one sample of origin, sequenced in a study of T cell responses to AZD1222 COVID-19 vaccine. The repertoire was sequenced with immunoSEQ multiplex PCR; TCRdb's copy has only in-frame clones and lacks some. Counted here are around 60,000 clones, about nine tenths occurring once; the ten biggest clones make up approximately 6.3%. The material was peripheral blood, obtained 28 days after the second dose of the MenACWY control vaccine. Every receptor here comes from an adult who received the MenACWY meningococcal vaccine as a control.

This clone was observed a few times. This same CDR3 is encoded by further DNA sequences in the sample. The chain employs TRBV7-8 and TRBJ2-2; tentatively, D is TRBD2 (6 bases). The CDR3 is 16 residues long. The germline CDR1 and CDR2 sequences are SGHVS and FQNEAQ. The V end lost 5 bases, the J end lost 2 bases, and 15 bases lay between the germline ends. CDR3 loop: CASSLGRRENTGELFF. CDR3 sequence (DNA): TGTGCCAGCAGCCTTGGTCGGCGGGAAAACACCGGGGAGCTGTTTTTT.

This clone was counted only a few times. CDR3: CASSWRDEDYGYTF. CDR3 coding DNA: TGTGCCAGCAGTTGGAGGGATGAGGACTATGGCTACACCTTC. The chain employs TRBV7-9 and TRBJ1-2; D is uncertain. Trimming stripped 6 bases from V and 3 bases from J, with 14 bases between. The CDR3 runs to 14 residues. The germline CDR1 and CDR2 sequences are SEHNR and FQNEAQ (reference sequence).

The rearrangement uses TRBV10-2 and TRBJ2-1, with 11 positions matching TRBD2. Unmatched junction bases numbered 14, after V lost 7 bases and J lost 6 bases. Per the germline V gene, CDR1 is WSHSY and CDR2 is SAAADI. CDR3 length equals 17 residues. As DNA, the CDR3 is TGCGCCAGCACCGGACTAGCGGGTACCGGGCTAGGCAATGAGCAGTTCTTC. Translation gives CASTGLAGTGLGNEQFF.

The rearrangement links TRBV11-2 to TRBJ1-1; no clear D gene. The CDR3 has 15 amino acids. Trimming pared 5 bases from V and 1 base from J, leaving 14 bases between. Germline-derived CDR1 and CDR2 are SGHAT and FQNNGV. The CDR3 nucleotides read TGTGCCAGCAGCCCCGGACGGTTGTCGAACACTGAAGCTTTCTTT. Its protein product is CASSPGRLSNTEAFF.

The rearrangement joins TRBV2 to TRBJ1-2; possible D gene TRBD1, 6 bases. The CDR3 consists of 17 residues. Germline V gene sequence: CDR1 SNHLY, CDR2 FYNNEI. Trimming removed 1 base at V and 2 bases at J, with 17 bases between. CDR3 coding DNA: TGTGCCAGCAGTGAAGAACCCGCCGCAGGGGCGAACTATGGCTACACCTTC. It specifies CASSEEPAAGANYGYTF.

J is TRBJ2-7 and V is TRBV4-2; 7 nucleotides line up with TRBD2. There are 15 residues in the CDR3. Germline V CDR1 and CDR2: LGHNA, YNFKEQ. With V trimmed by 0 bases and J by 2 bases, 4 bases remained unmatched. The CDR3 protein is CASSQESSGPYEQYF. The CDR3 DNA reads as TGTGCCAGCAGCCAAGAATCTAGCGGCCCCTACGAGCAGTACTTC.

The genes are TRBV19 and TRBJ2-1; D gene uncertain. V was clipped by 3 bases and J by 3 bases, with 9 bases between them. CDR1 and CDR2 from the germline V gene are LNHDA and SQIVND (reference sequence). The length of the CDR3 is 14 residues. The CDR3 DNA sequence: TGTGCCAGTAGTATCTCGGCCTTCTACAATGAGCAGTTCTTC. Its protein is CASSISAFYNEQFF.

On this clone: A junction end diverges from the germline sequence, so it may reflect a read error. V gene TRBV7-7 combines with J gene TRBJ1-2; no clear D gene. CDR1 is SSHAT and CDR2 is FNYEAQ in the germline V gene (reference sequence). This CDR3 has 15 amino acids. CDR3 in amino acids: CASSTPDPAGYGYTF. Here the CDR3 DNA reads TGTGCTAGCAGCACCCCCGACCCGGCGGGCTATGGCTACACCTTC.

The chain employs TRBV19 and TRBJ2-7; possible D gene TRBD1, 5 bases. Germline loops: CDR1 LNHDA, CDR2 SQIVND (reference sequence). The length of the CDR3 is 15 residues. V was cut by 3 bases and J by 1 base, with 13 bases left in between. The CDR3 region is CASSMVQGSSYEQYF. CDR3 DNA sequence: TGTGCCAGTAGTATGGTCCAGGGCAGTTCCTACGAGCAGTACTTC.

The chain uses TRBV6-4 and TRBJ1-4, with D uncertain. The CDR3 contains 15 residues. Trimming removed 6 bases at V and 3 bases at J, with 14 bases between. CDR1 and CDR2 (germline): MRHNA, SNTAGT. Here the CDR3 reads CASRKTRAANEKLFF. The CDR3 DNA reads as TGTGCCAGCAGGAAAACACGCGCAGCTAATGAAAAACTGTTTTTT.

This chain uses TRBV9 with TRBJ1-4; 10 nucleotides agree with TRBD1. V shed 0 bases, J shed 7 bases, and the junction held 3 bases outside the gene matches. The CDR3 is 15 residues long. Germline CDR1 SGDLS, CDR2 YYNGEE. In DNA form, the CDR3 reads TGTGCCAGCAGCGTAGGACGGGACAGGGGTGAAAAACTGTTTTTT. Its translation is CASSVGRDRGEKLFF.

This rearrangement joins TRBV6-4 to TRBJ2-3; 12 bases match TRBD2. The CDR3 has 16 residues. Germline loops: CDR1 MRHNA, CDR2 SNTAGT. V was pared by 0 bases and J by 3 bases, with 1 base of the junction left unmatched. CDR3 sequence (DNA): TGTGCCAGCAGTGACTCGGGGACTAGCGGGACAGATACGCAGTATTTT. Translation gives CASSDSGTSGTDTQYF.

The rearrangement joins TRBV6-2 or TRBV6-3 to TRBJ2-1; D remains ambiguous. Germline-derived CDR1 and CDR2 are MNHEY and SVGEGT. Between the trimmed V and J ends, which lost 5 bases and 9 bases, there was a span of 8 bases. The CDR3 consists of 11 residues. CDR3 sequence: CASSTLFEQFF. CDR3 nucleotide sequence: TGTGCCAGCAGTACCCTCTTTGAGCAGTTCTTC.

This sequence joins TRBV2 and TRBJ2-5; TRBD2 aligns across 10 bases. CDR3 length: 18 residues. Germline assignment: CDR1 SNHLY and CDR2 FYNNEI. V dropped 0 bases and J dropped 5; count of bases not matched to a gene: 12. The CDR3 nucleotides read TGTGCCAGCAGTGAAGCGCAGGGCCCTAGCGGGAGCAGTGAGACCCAGTACTTC. The encoded protein is CASSEAQGPSGSSETQYF. The variable domain in full, completed from reference TRBV2 and TRBJ2-5, reads EPEVTQTPSHQVTQMGQEVILRCVPISNHLYFYWYRQILGQKVEFLVSFYNNEISEKSEIFDDQFSVERPDGSNFTLKIRSTKLEDSAMYFCASSEAQGPSGSSETQYFGPGTRLLVL.

CDR3 coding DNA: TGTGCCAGCGCCAGGGGCGTCAGTGAAAAACTGTTTTTT. Amino acids: CASARGVSEKLFF. V and J are TRBV27 and TRBJ1-4, with D possibly matching TRBD1 (6 bases). CDR1 and CDR2 from the germline V gene are MNHEY and SMNVEV (reference sequence). This CDR3 has 13 amino acids. V was cut by 8 bases and J by 7 bases, with 14 bases left in between.

The chain couples TRBV5-4 to TRBJ2-3, with a possible D match to TRBD1 (6 bases). The V end was cut by 0 bases, the J end by 2 bases, with 16 bases between. Germline assignment: CDR1 SGHNT and CDR2 YYREEE (reference sequence). This CDR3 region has 17 residues. CDR3 nucleotides: TGTGCCAGCAGCTTGGTCAGTGCCAGGGGCATCACAGATACGCAGTATTTT. It is translated as CASSLVSARGITDTQYF.

The rearrangement joins TRBV20-1 to TRBJ1-1, with no clear D. Germline CDR1 is DFQATT and CDR2 is SNEGSKA (reference sequence). This CDR3 region has 13 residues. The V end lost 3 bases, the J end lost 3 bases, and 11 bases lay between the germline ends. In DNA, the CDR3 is TGCAGTGCTAGTCCCGGGGTCGACACTGAAGCTTTCTTT. As protein: CSASPGVDTEAFF.

The gene calls are TRBV5-6 and TRBJ2-2, with 9 bases lining up with TRBD2. The junction had 10 bases not matched to a gene; V was cut back by 3 bases and J by 4 bases. The CDR3 runs to 17 residues. From germline, CDR1 is SGHDT and CDR2 YYEEEE. The CDR3 loop reads CASSSDIAGVGTGELFF. CDR3 DNA sequence: TGTGCCAGCAGCTCGGATATAGCGGGAGTGGGCACCGGGGAGCTGTTTTTT.

This chain uses TRBV11-2 with TRBJ2-3, with TRBD2 matching 7 bases. The CDR3 extends over 15 amino acids. The germline V gene encodes CDR1 SGHAT and CDR2 FQNNGV. The V segment lost 1 base and the J segment 2 bases; nucleotides outside the gene matches: 3. This CDR3 reads CASSLGGSPTDTQYF. The CDR3 DNA reads as TGTGCCAGCAGCTTAGGCGGGAGTCCCACAGATACGCAGTATTTT.

The V and J genes are TRBV18 and TRBJ2-3; D possibly uses TRBD1 or TRBD2 (6 bases each). In germline, CDR1 is KGHSH, CDR2 LQKENI. The CDR3 is made up of 17 amino acids. V was pared by 0 bases and J by 2 bases, with 15 bases between. The CDR3: CASSPPSGAFHTDTQYF. DNA for the CDR3: TGTGCCAGCTCACCACCTTCGGGGGCGTTCCACACAGATACGCAGTATTTT.

This clone came up a few times. This rearrangement joins TRBV5-4 to TRBJ1-5; weak D call: TRBD1 (5 bases). CDR3 length equals 14 residues. Germline V lookup: CDR1 SGHNT, CDR2 YYREEE (reference sequence). The ends were cut back, 4 bases at V and 6 bases at J, with 14 bases in the middle. The CDR3 loop reads CASSGRDVGQPQHF. The CDR3 DNA reads as TGTGCCAGCAGCGGCAGGGATGTGGGTCAGCCCCAGCATTTT.

The V and J genes are TRBV19 and TRBJ1-2, with D hard to call. The CDR3 contains 17 residues. CDR1 and CDR2 from the germline V gene are LNHDA and SQIVND (reference sequence). Trimming took 2 bases from V and 0 from J, leaving 16 bases between them. The CDR3 loop is CASSIYSSAAANYGYTF. CDR3 in DNA: TGTGCCAGTAGTATATATTCCTCCGCGGCAGCTAACTATGGCTACACCTTC.

CDR3: CASSDQRETEQFF. The CDR3 DNA reads as TGTGCCAGTAGTGACCAGCGGGAGACTGAGCAGTTCTTC. V usage is TRBV19 and J usage is TRBJ2-1; TRBD2 agrees at 8 bases. The germline CDR1 and CDR2 sequences are LNHDA and SQIVND (reference sequence). With 5 bases clipped from V and 9 bases from J, the junction kept 6 bases outside the gene matches. The CDR3 length is 13 residues.

This chain links TRBV29-1 with TRBJ1-1, with D hard to call. Trimming shortened V by 4 bases and J by 4 bases, and 4 bases separated the two germline ends. Germline V gene sequence: CDR1 SQVTM, CDR2 ANQGSEA. CDR3 size: 10 residues. CDR3 sequence reads: CSVALTEAFF. The CDR3 nucleotides read TGCAGCGTTGCCCTCACTGAAGCTTTCTTT.